This TCR beta chain is from a study of vaccination and CD4 T cells after COVID-19 (dated by TCRdb to about 2022). With respect to the entire study: The convalescent cohort included six males and four females, with two Hispanic individuals, seven Caucasians, two Asians and one multiracial person. Two doses of either the Pfizer-BioNTech BNT162b2 vaccine (n=8) or the Moderna mRNA-1273 vaccine (n=2) were administered to participants. Post-COVID blood samples were collected from convalescent patients a median of approximately 100 days after diagnosis, with a range of about 35 to 180 days. Post-vaccine blood samples were obtained a median of around 67 days after the second vaccine dose, with a range of about 12 to 241 days. Overlapping spike peptide pools from SARS-CoV-2 and from the common cold coronaviruses HCoV-NL63, HCoV-OC43 and HCoV-229E were used as culture stimuli. Control cultures used a CEFX viral epitope pool as positive control, an HIV-1 Nef peptide pool as negative control, or no peptide. In nine to eleven COVID-19 convalescent patients and a handful of infection-naive healthy vaccine recipients, researchers compared the spike-specific CD4+ TCR repertoire from before mRNA vaccination with the repertoire from after. An earlier paper using these donors assessed, at the TCR clonotype level, memory CD4+ T cell crossreactivity between SARS-CoV-2 and common cold coronavirus spike proteins.

Here is what the overall study found, with its caveats: The number of convalescent patients in the study was relatively small, and the study did not examine early timepoints following natural infection. Of the vaccine-specific clones found in convalescent patients, nearly all (304 of 307) were mono-reactive for SARS-CoV-2 spike instead of being cross-reactive with common cold coronaviruses. The median count of SARS-CoV-2-reactive clonotypes went up from about 23 after infection to about 40 after vaccination, although the change was not significant. Among the post-vaccine SARS-CoV-2-reactive clones in convalescent patients, a median approximately 86% showed up only after vaccination, which suggests vaccine-specific priming.

Explained via the paper, the treatment or condition label denotes: approximately 10-day PBMC culture with coronavirus spike peptide pools or control peptides (ViraFEST assay). CD4+ T cells from unexposed donors were collected before the COVID-19 pandemic (2011-2018). The study used the ViraFEST assay, which expanded antigen-specific T cells with peptide pools and then identified expanded clonotypes by TCR sequencing. Each well held two million PBMCs cultured with approximately 10 ug/ml peptide pools in IMDM containing around 5% human AB serum and around 9 IU/ml IL-2. On days 3 and 7, half of the culture medium was replaced with fresh IL-2-containing medium. CD4+ T cells were isolated after approximately eleven days of culture through negative selection using the EasySep CD4+ T cell isolation kit. As far as cell numbers permitted, CD4+ T cells from unexposed donors were tested for reactivity against SARS-CoV-2 S and N as well as four spike pools from common cold coronaviruses. Ficoll-Paque Plus gradient centrifugation was used to isolate PBMCs from whole blood, and the isolated PBMCs were then either used fresh or cryopreserved at -140C. Triplicate wells were generally used for each culture condition. Leukapheresis product for the unexposed donors was purchased commercially.

Library method: PCR. TCR sequencing of DNA from cultured CD4+ T cells used the Oncomine TCR Beta short-read assay at the Johns Hopkins FTIC core. Genomic DNA was extracted from the cultured CD4+ T cells with the QIAamp micro DNA kit. Oncomine TCR Beta libraries made from cultured CD4+ T cells were pooled using unique dual indexes and sequenced on an Illumina iSeq 100. The study's own analysis went as follows. Non-productive sequences were filtered out, and CDR3s that did not start with C, did not end with F or W, or were shorter than 7 amino acids were discarded. Antigen-specific clonotypes were identified with the MANAFEST web application by comparing peptide-stimulated wells with reference and other culture wells. For a clone to be called positive, the clone needed an FDR below 0.05, an odds ratio above 5, and a productive frequency above 0.1% in at least two of three replicate wells. A clonotype counted as cross-reactive if it showed significant expansion both in the SARS-CoV-2 spike wells and in at least one common cold coronavirus spike condition. Using R version 3.6.1, CDR3 homology was evaluated through Levenshtein distances (stringdist) along with unrooted phylogenetic trees (ape). TCRdb ran its own pipeline on the public reads, namely fastp trimming at Q25 and MiXCR clone calling, and kept in-frame beta chains. Entries are consolidated by CDR3 protein sequence, retaining the most common genes and DNA. TCRdb's processing, not the authors' own work, is the source of the V and J calls. The table for this sample lists around 10,000 distinct CDR3 sequences; 30% to 50% of them were counted only once. About 22% of the sample is taken by the ten largest.

As concerns this clonotype: The antigen it binds to is not known. Base quality data are lacking; no much larger clone is found one base away.

Sequences SGHTA (CDR1) and FQGNSA (CDR2) are obtained from the germline V gene. The cysteine opens and the phenylalanine closes a CDR3 of 19 amino acids. Of all the DNA, just the CDR3 is kept, 57 bases in frame from base 1. V loses 5 bases at its end and J loses 1 base; junction bases beyond the gene matches: 12. The sequencing sample was made of CD4+ T cells from blood, cultured in vitro. The source is a human donor in good health. This sequence uses TRBV7-2 and TRBJ2-6; the central 9 bases match TRBD1. The CDR3 in this case is CASSRDPGQGLSGANVLTF. Read as DNA, the sequence is TGTGCCAGCAGCCGGGACCCGGGACAGGGCTTGTCTGGGGCCAACGTCCTGACTTTC.